This T cell receptor (beta chain) was identified in a study of T cells in localized non-small cell lung cancer. This CDR3 spans 14 amino acids. Germline V gives CDR1 SEHNR, CDR2 FQNEAQ (reference sequence). Trimming shortened V by 6 bases and J by 4 bases, and 15 bases separated the two germline ends. TCRdb's table, derived via immunoSEQ multiplex PCR, lists solely in-frame clones and lacks some. The sample comprises about 77,000 clones, approximately 90% of which are singletons, and 20% to 25% rests with the top ten. The sequence was collected from a woman aged 40-69 years with stage I squamous cell lung carcinoma. The sequencing here drew on peripheral blood, taken before any cancer treatment. V is TRBV7-9 and J is TRBJ1-2; the D is unclear. CDR3 DNA: TGTGCCAGCAGTTTCTCCGGGTTTTCCTATGGCTACACCTTC. The encoded protein is CASSFSGFSYGYTF.